The 10 T cell receptor beta chains given below trace back to one sample, sequenced in a study of T cell responses to AZD1222 COVID-19 vaccine. Sequenced by immunoSEQ multiplex PCR; TCRdb stores in-frame clones only, minus some. Found here are about 60,000 clones, about 89% of them singletons; the top ten hold about 5.7%. This specimen consisted of peripheral blood, obtained 28 days after the second dose of the MenACWY control vaccine. The receptors come from an adult who received the MenACWY meningococcal vaccine as a control.

The chain links TRBV30 to TRBJ2-3; D remains ambiguous. Germline loops: CDR1 GTSNPN, CDR2 SVGIG (reference sequence). This CDR3 is 14 amino acids long. V lost 2 bases and J lost 1, with 10 bases in between. The CDR3, as DNA: TGTGCCTGGAGTAGACGGAATCGCACAGATACGCAGTATTTT. Translation: CAWSRRNRTDTQYF.

The V gene is TRBV2, the J gene TRBJ2-3, with TRBD2 as a possible D gene (5 bases). This CDR3 comprises 12 residues. Germline CDR1 is SNHLY and CDR2 is FYNNEI. V was cut by 4 bases and J by 4 bases, with 6 bases left in between. The CDR3 spells CASSAGADTQYF. DNA for the CDR3: TGTGCCAGCAGTGCCGGGGCAGATACGCAGTATTTT. Filled out from reference TRBV2 and TRBJ2-3, the complete variable domain reads EPEVTQTPSHQVTQMGQEVILRCVPISNHLYFYWYRQILGQKVEFLVSFYNNEISEKSEIFDDQFSVERPDGSNFTLKIRSTKLEDSAMYFCASSAGADTQYFGPGTRLTVL.

This clone was detected only once. The chain recombines TRBV4-1 with TRBJ2-5; D gene unclear. The V gene lost 8 bases and the J gene lost 0 bases, with 16 bases spanning the gap. The germline V gene has CDR1 MGHRA and CDR2 YSYEKL. The CDR3 is made up of 15 amino acids. CDR3 DNA sequence: TGCGCCAGCGCCCCTGGGCCCGCGTACCAAGAGACCCAGTACTTC. Its translation is CASAPGPAYQETQYF.

V gene TRBV27 combines with J gene TRBJ2-2; 11 bases map to TRBD1. This CDR3 has 15 amino acids. Germline CDR1 MNHEY, CDR2 SMNVEV (reference sequence). V shed 6 bases and J 4 bases; nucleotides not matched to a gene: 4. The CDR3: CASRDRGLGTGELFF. The CDR3 DNA sequence: TGTGCCAGCAGGGACAGGGGGCTCGGCACCGGGGAGCTGTTTTTT.

The chain combines TRBV6-2 or TRBV6-3 with TRBJ2-5; D is unclear. V dropped 6 bases and J dropped 5 bases, with 10 bases sitting between them. Germline CDR1 MNHEY, CDR2 SVGEGT. The CDR3 is made up of 12 amino acids. CDR3 sequence reads: CASSQAGETQYF. The CDR3 DNA reads TGTGCCAGCAGCCAAGCCGGGGAGACCCAGTACTTC.

The chain employs TRBV9 and TRBJ2-7; weak D call: TRBD1 (5 bases). The CDR3 loop spans 15 amino acids. With 4 bases removed from V and 5 bases from J, the gap between germline ends came to 19 bases. Germline V lookup: CDR1 SGDLS, CDR2 YYNGEE. This CDR3 reads CASSLGQASVDEQYF. CDR3 in DNA: TGTGCCAGCAGCCTGGGGCAGGCGTCGGTCGACGAGCAGTACTTC.

Turning to this clone: The junction departs from germline at one end; a sequencing error may be responsible. The V call is TRBV7-9, the J call TRBJ1-1; D unresolved. Germline V lookup: CDR1 SEHNR, CDR2 FQNEAQ (reference sequence). The CDR3 is 14 residues long. CDR3 sequence reads: CASRLGGMNTEAFF. The CDR3 DNA reads TGTGCCAGCAGGTTAGGTGGGATGAACACTGAAGCTTTCTTT.

This chain uses TRBV6-1 with TRBJ1-1, with D unclear. The V end lost 0 bases, the J end lost 1 base, and 9 bases lay between the germline ends. The CDR3 covers 15 residues. Germline loops: CDR1 MNHNS, CDR2 SASEGT. The DNA of the CDR3 is TGTGCCAGCAGTGAAGCGGGCAGCAAGAACACTGAAGCTTTCTTT. This translates into CASSEAGSKNTEAFF.

J is TRBJ2-7 and V is TRBV5-4; D unclear. The V and J ends lost 4 bases and 4 bases respectively, with 12 bases between them. The CDR3 spans 13 residues. Per germline, CDR1 SGHNT and CDR2 YYREEE (reference sequence). CDR3 protein: CASSLGPAYEQYF. For the CDR3, the DNA is TGTGCCAGCAGCCTTGGACCTGCTTACGAGCAGTACTTC.

The J gene is TRBJ2-2, the V gene TRBV3-1 (or the pseudogene TRBV3-2), with D possibly matching TRBD2 (5 bases). The CDR3 runs to 16 residues. CDR1 and CDR2 from the germline V gene are LGHDT and YNNKEL (reference sequence). V dropped 3 bases and J dropped 3 bases, with 14 bases sitting between them. The CDR3 sequence is CASSHVGLAYTGELFF. The CDR3 DNA follows: TGTGCCAGCAGCCATGTTGGCCTAGCATACACCGGGGAGCTGTTTTTT.